This TCR beta chain was found in a study of PD-1 blockade in classical Hodgkin lymphoma. Data came from immunoSEQ multiplex PCR; TCRdb stores just in-frame clones and leaves some out. The data hold fewer than 25,000 clones, with roughly 88% observed a single time. This clone turned up a few times. Its antigen is currently unknown. This CDR3 region has 12 residues. In germline, CDR1 is SGHRS, CDR2 YFSETQ. The V end lost 0 bases, the J end lost 4 bases, and 4 bases lay between the germline ends. The study, taken as a whole, reports: Healthy donors were reported to have higher baseline TCR diversity than newly diagnosed patients.

Time point noted: cycle 4 day 1 (C4D1), after more than 5 weeks of nivolumab. Each patient's relapse followed autologous stem cell transplantation, and brentuximab vedotin exposure varied. The chain employs TRBV5-1 and TRBJ1-2; D not certain. The starting material was peripheral blood mononuclear cells (PBMCs), obtained before the fourth cycle of nivolumab. This sequence originates from a human donor with classical Hodgkin lymphoma. The DNA of the CDR3 is TGCGCCAGCAGCTTGGACGTCTATGGCTACACCTTC. It codes for CASSLDVYGYTF.